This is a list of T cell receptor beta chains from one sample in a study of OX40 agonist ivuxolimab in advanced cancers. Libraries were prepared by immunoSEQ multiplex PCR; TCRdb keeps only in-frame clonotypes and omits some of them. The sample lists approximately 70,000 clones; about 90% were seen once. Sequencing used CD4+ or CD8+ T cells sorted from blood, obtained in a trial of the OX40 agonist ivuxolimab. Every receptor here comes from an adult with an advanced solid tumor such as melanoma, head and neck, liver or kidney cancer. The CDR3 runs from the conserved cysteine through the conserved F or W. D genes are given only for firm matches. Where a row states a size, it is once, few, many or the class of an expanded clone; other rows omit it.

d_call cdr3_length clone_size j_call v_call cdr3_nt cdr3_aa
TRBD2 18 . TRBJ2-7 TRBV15 TGTGCCACCAGCAGAGCACTAGCGGGAGGGCCGGGACTCTACGAGCAGTACTTC CATSRALAGGPGLYEQYF
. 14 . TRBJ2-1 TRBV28 TGTGCCAGCAGTTTACCCCACAGGGACACTGAGCAGTTCTTC CASSLPHRDTEQFF
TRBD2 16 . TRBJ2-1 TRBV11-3 TGTGCCAGCAGCAGGCTAGCGGGAGGGCCGGGCAATGAGCAGTTCTTC CASSRLAGGPGNEQFF
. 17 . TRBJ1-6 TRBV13 TGTGCCAGCAGCTTAATGCAGGCGGGACCGTATCATTCACCCCTCCACTTT CASSLMQAGPYHSPLHF
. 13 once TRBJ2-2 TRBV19 TGTGCCAGTAGTATACTGGTCACCGGGGAGCTGTTTTTT CASSILVTGELFF
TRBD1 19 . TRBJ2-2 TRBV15 TGTGCCACCAGCAGAGATAGCCCTAGGGACAGGGAAAACACCGGGGAGCTGTTTTTT CATSRDSPRDRENTGELFF
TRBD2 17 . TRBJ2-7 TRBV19 TGTGCCAGTAGTACCAGCCGGACTAGCGGGATCTATTACGAGCAGTACTTC CASSTSRTSGIYYEQYF
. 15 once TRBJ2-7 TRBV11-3 TGTGCCAGCAGCTTAAGGGGGACTACCTTCGACGAGCAGTACTTC CASSLRGTTFDEQYF
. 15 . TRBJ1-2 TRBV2 TGTGCCAGCAGTGACCGGGTCCCGTCGGACTATGGCTACACCTTC CASSDRVPSDYGYTF
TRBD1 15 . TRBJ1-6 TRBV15 TGTGCCACCACCGGGGACAGGGGATATAATTCACCCCTCCACTTT CATTGDRGYNSPLHF
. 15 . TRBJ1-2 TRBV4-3 TGCGCCAGCAGCCAAGATGGGGCAGGTATCTATGGCTACACCTTC CASSQDGAGIYGYTF
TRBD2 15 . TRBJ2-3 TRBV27 TGTGCCAGCAGTTTAACGACTAGCGGGGCAGATACGCAGTATTTT CASSLTTSGADTQYF
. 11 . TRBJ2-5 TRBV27 TGTGCCGTCTCAAAAGGGGAGACCCAGTACTTC CAVSKGETQYF
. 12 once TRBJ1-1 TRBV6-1 TGTGCCAGCAGCGGAAGGGGATTTGAAGCTTTCTTT CASSGRGFEAFF
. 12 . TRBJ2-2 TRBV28 TGTGCCAGCAGTGATCTTCGAGGGGAGCTGTTTTTT CASSDLRGELFF
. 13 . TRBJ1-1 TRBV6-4 TGTGCCAGCAGTGACCGAACGGGCACTGAAGCTTTCTTT CASSDRTGTEAFF
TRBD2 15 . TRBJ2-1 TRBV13 TGTGCCAGCAGCCCTCTAGCGGGAGGTGGCAATGAGCAGTTCTTC CASSPLAGGGNEQFF
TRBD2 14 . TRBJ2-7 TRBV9 TGTGCCAGCAGCGTAGGCGGGGGGACCTACGAGCAGTACTTC CASSVGGGTYEQYF
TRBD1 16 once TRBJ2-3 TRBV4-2 TGTGCCAGCAGCCAAGATCCGGGGACAGGGACAGATACGCAGTATTTT CASSQDPGTGTDTQYF
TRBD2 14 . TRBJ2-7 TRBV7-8 TGTGCCAGCAGCTTTAGCGGGAGGGCCTACGAGCAGTACTTC CASSFSGRAYEQYF
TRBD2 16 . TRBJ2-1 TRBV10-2 TGCGCCAGCAGTGAGTCGTGGCGGGGGGCCAACAATGAGCAGTTCTTC CASSESWRGANNEQFF
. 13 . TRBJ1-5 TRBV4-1 TGCGCCAGCAGCCGGACAGCAAATCAGCCCCAGCATTTT CASSRTANQPQHF
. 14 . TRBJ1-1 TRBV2 TGTGCCAGCAGGGATGGGGCCTGGAACACTGAAGCTTTCTTT CASRDGAWNTEAFF
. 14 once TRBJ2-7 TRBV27 TGTGCCAGTAGACCGGGGGGCTCGGTATACGAGCAGTACTTC CASRPGGSVYEQYF
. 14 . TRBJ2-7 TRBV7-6 TGTGCCAGCAGCTGGCAGGGGTCATCCTACGAGCAGTACTTC CASSWQGSSYEQYF
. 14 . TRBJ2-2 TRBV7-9 TGTGCCAGCAGCCGAGGGGCGAACACCGGGGAGCTGTTTTTT CASSRGANTGELFF
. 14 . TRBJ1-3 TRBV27 TGTGCCAGCAGTGCACAGATCTCTGGAAACACCATATATTTT CASSAQISGNTIYF
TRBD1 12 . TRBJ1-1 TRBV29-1 TGCAGCGCCAGGGACAGGCCAGCTGAAGCTTTCTTT CSARDRPAEAFF
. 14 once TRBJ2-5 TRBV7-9 TGTGCCAGCAGCCCGCCAGCGGTTCAAGAGACCCAGTACTTC CASSPPAVQETQYF
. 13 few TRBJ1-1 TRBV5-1 TGCGCCAGCAGCTTCCGAGCGAACACTGAAGCTTTCTTT CASSFRANTEAFF
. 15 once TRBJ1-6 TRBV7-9 TGTGCCAGCAGCCGCACTAGGGATTGGAATTCACCCCTCCACTTT CASSRTRDWNSPLHF
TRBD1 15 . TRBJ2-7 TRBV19 TGTGCCAGTAGCCACGGGACAGGGGTCTCCTACGAGCAGTACTTC CASSHGTGVSYEQYF
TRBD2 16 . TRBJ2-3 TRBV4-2 TGTGCCAGCAGCCTGGGACTAGCGGAACTCACAGATACGCAGTATTTT CASSLGLAELTDTQYF
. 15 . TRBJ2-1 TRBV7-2 TGTGCCAGCAACCCCTGGGTGGGCTCCTACAATGAGCAGTTCTTC CASNPWVGSYNEQFF
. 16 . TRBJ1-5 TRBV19 TGTGCCAGCGCCCTAGGGTCACGGGGCACCAATCAGCCCCAGCATTTT CASALGSRGTNQPQHF
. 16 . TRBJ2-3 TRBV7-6 TGTGCCAGCAGCTTCGACTCGGAGGTGCCTACAGATACGCAGTATTTT CASSFDSEVPTDTQYF
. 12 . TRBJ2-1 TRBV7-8 TGTGCCAGCAGTTTTAGCGGCAATGAGCAGTTCTTC CASSFSGNEQFF
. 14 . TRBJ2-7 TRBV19 TGTGCCAGTAGTATGGGCGGCCCCTCCTACGAGCAGTACTTC CASSMGGPSYEQYF
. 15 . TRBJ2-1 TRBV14 TGTGCCAGCAGCTTAGGGTGGAGCTCCTACAATGAGCAGTTCTTC CASSLGWSSYNEQFF
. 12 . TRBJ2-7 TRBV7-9 TGTGCCAGCAGCCAAGATAGATACGAGCAGTACTTC CASSQDRYEQYF
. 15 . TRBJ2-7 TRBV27 TGTGCCAGCAGTTGGGACGGGACAACGACCTACGAGCAGTACTTC CASSWDGTTTYEQYF
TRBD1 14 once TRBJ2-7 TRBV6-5 TGTGCCAGCAGTTACGGACAGGGGATCTACGAGCAGTACTTC CASSYGQGIYEQYF
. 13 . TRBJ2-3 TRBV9 TGTGCCAGCAGCGACAGTGGGGAGGATACGCAGTATTTT CASSDSGEDTQYF